These 8 T cell receptor beta chains share one sample of origin, sequenced in a study of T cell responses to AZD1222 COVID-19 vaccine. Profiling relied on immunoSEQ multiplex PCR, and the TCRdb table lists in-frame clones only, not all of them. The sample holds over 150,000 clones, 90% seen once. Sequenced here: peripheral blood, sampled on day 0 of AZD1222 vaccination. The receptor source for this set is an adult in good health.

CDR3 in DNA: TGTGCCAGCAGCGTAGGGTCAGGGGGTCTTTACGAGCAGTACTTC. It translates to CASSVGSGGLYEQYF. This chain uses TRBV9 with TRBJ2-7; TRBD1 matches at 7 bases. Unmatched junction bases numbered 7, after V lost 0 bases and J lost 4 bases. Looked up from germline, CDR1 is SGDLS and CDR2 is YYNGEE. The CDR3 is made up of 15 amino acids. Full variable domain (missing parts from reference TRBV9 and TRBJ2-7): DSGVTQTPKHLITATGQRVTLRCSPRSGDLSVYWYQQSLDQGLQFLIQYYNGEERAKGNILERFSAQQFPDLHSELNLSSLELGDSALYFCASSVGSGGLYEQYFGPGTRLTVT.

The J gene is TRBJ1-2, the V gene TRBV28; TRBD1 aligns across 10 bases. V shed 6 bases, J shed 3 bases, and the junction held 7 bases outside the gene matches. The CDR3 runs 15 residues. Germline V gene data show CDR1 as MDHEN and CDR2 as SYDVKM. CDR3 sequence (DNA): TGTGCCAGCAGCCTCGCGGGGACAGGGGACTATGGCTACACCTTC. Its protein product is CASSLAGTGDYGYTF.

V gene TRBV4-3 combines with J gene TRBJ1-1; D is perhaps TRBD1 (5 bases). The CDR3 has 14 amino acids. CDR1 and CDR2 from the germline V gene are LGHNA and YSLEER. The V gene lost 4 bases and the J gene lost 4 bases, with 13 bases spanning the gap. The CDR3 coding sequence is TGCGCCAGCAGCCGGGGCAGTGGGAGCACTGAAGCTTTCTTT. Encoded protein: CASSRGSGSTEAFF.

The rearrangement joins TRBV28 to TRBJ1-2; perhaps TRBD1 as D (6 bases). There are 13 residues in the CDR3. Germline V gene lookup returns CDR1 MDHEN and CDR2 SYDVKM. Trimming took off 8 bases at V and 6 bases at J, with 16 bases between the two ends. In DNA form, the CDR3 reads TGTGCCAGCGCAAAACAGGGCGGCGATGGCTACACCTTC. Translation: CASAKQGGDGYTF.

The rearrangement joins TRBV13 to TRBJ1-1; no clear D. V gave up 5 bases and J gave up 1 base, with 5 bases separating them. The CDR3 is 12 amino acids. The germline CDR1 and CDR2 sequences are PRHDT and FYEKMQ (reference sequence). CDR3 residues: CASSRENTEAFF. In DNA form, the CDR3 reads TGTGCCAGCAGCAGAGAGAACACTGAAGCTTTCTTT.

The DNA for the CDR3 is TGTGCCTGTTCTTCGACAGCTACCTCTAATTCACCCCTCCACTTT. Translated, it gives CACSSTATSNSPLHF. The J gene is TRBJ1-6, the V gene TRBV19, with D possibly being TRBD1 (5 bases). CDR1 LNHDA and CDR2 SQIVND come from the germline V gene (reference sequence). V was shortened by 11 bases and J by 6 bases, with 20 bases between the two germline ends. This CDR3 spans 15 amino acids.

The chain is built from TRBV10-2 and TRBJ1-1, with no clear D. Germline V gene data show CDR1 as WSHSY and CDR2 as SAAADI. CDR3 length: 13 amino acids. Trimming shortened V by 7 bases and J by 2 bases, and 11 bases separated the two germline ends. In DNA, the CDR3 is TGCGCCAGCAAGGAACACTTAAACACTGAAGCTTTCTTT. The encoded protein is CASKEHLNTEAFF.

Worth noting for this clone: Since a much larger clone is just one base distant, this may be a read error. The sample holds other DNA sequences that translate to the same CDR3. The chain uses TRBV5-1 and TRBJ1-1; D not resolved. CDR3 length: 13 amino acids. Germline assignment: CDR1 SGHRS and CDR2 YFSETQ. Trimming removed 0 bases at V and 2 bases at J, with 5 bases between. CDR3: CASSLAGNTEAFF. In DNA form, the CDR3 reads TGCGCCAGCAGCTTGGCAGGTAACACTGAAGCTTTCTTT.